The clone carrying this T cell receptor (beta chain) was observed a handful of times. This entry is derived from a study of metastatic and nonmetastatic thyroid tumors. No patient had received any treatment before thyroid surgery. Using MiXCR, TCRdb re-called clones from the PCR reads. The table includes about 38,000 clones, over 40% detected once. CDR1 is SNHLY, CDR2 FYNNEI, per germline. V shed 7 bases and J 5 bases; nucleotides not matched to a gene: 5. This CDR3 spans 14 amino acids. Material: tumor tissue. The source is a male donor with papillary thyroid cancer or a benign thyroid nodule (not recorded which). Some clones in this sample may be carry-over from other donors' samples. The V and J genes are TRBV2 and TRBJ2-3; 11 positions agree with TRBD1. The CDR3 region has the DNA TGTGCCAGCATAAGGGACAGGGGGAGAGATACGCAGTATTTT. It specifies CASIRDRGRDTQYF.